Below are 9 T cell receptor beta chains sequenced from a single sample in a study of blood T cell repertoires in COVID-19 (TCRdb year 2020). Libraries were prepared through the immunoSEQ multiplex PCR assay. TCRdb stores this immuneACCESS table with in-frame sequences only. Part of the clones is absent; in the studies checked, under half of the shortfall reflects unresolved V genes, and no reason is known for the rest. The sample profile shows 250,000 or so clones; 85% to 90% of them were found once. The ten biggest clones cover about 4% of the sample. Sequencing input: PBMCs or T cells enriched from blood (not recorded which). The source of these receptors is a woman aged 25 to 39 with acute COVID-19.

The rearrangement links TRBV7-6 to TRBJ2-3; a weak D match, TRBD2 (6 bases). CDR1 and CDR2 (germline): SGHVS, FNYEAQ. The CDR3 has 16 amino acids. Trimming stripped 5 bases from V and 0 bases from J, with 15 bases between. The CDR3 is CASSSSGATSTDTQYF. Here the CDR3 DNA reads TGTGCCAGCAGCAGTAGCGGAGCTACTAGCACAGATACGCAGTATTTT.

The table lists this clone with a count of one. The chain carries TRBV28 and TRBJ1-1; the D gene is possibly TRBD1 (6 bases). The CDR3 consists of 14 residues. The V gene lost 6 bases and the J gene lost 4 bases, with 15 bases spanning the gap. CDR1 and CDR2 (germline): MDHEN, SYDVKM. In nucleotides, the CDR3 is TGTGCCAGCAGCATCACAGGGCGGAGCACTGAAGCTTTCTTT. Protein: CASSITGRSTEAFF.

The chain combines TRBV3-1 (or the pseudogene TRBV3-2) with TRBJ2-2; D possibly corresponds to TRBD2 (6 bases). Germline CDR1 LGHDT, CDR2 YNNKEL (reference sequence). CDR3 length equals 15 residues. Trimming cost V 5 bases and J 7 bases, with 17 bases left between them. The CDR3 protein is CASSSYGRAGGELFF. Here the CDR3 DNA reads TGTGCCAGCAGCTCTTACGGGAGAGCTGGCGGGGAGCTGTTTTTT.

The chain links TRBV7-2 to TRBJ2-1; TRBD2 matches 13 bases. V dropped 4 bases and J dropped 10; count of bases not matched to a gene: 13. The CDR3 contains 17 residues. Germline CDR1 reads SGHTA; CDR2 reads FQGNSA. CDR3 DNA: TGTGCCAGCAGCTATGTTCCCGGACTAGCGGGAGACCGCGAGCAGTTCTTC. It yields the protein CASSYVPGLAGDREQFF.

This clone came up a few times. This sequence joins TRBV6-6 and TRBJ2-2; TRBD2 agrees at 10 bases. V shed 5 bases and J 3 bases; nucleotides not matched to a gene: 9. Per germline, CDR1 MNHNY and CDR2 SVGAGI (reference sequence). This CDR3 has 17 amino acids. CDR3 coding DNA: TGTGCCAGCAGTCAACCATTAGCGGGAGGTGACACCGGGGAGCTGTTTTTT. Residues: CASSQPLAGGDTGELFF.

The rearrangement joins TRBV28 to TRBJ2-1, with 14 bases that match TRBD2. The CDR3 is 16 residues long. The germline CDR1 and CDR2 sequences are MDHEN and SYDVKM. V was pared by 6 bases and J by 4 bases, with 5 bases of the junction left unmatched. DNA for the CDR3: TGTGCCAGCAGCGTGGGACTAGCGGGAGCTTACAATGAGCAGTTCTTC. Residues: CASSVGLAGAYNEQFF.

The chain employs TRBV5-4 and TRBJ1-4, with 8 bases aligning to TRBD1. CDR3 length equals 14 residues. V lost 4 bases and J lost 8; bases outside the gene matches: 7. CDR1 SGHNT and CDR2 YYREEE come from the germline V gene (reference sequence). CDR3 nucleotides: TGTGCCAGCAGCAGTGGACAGGGCGACGAAAAACTGTTTTTT. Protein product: CASSSGQGDEKLFF.

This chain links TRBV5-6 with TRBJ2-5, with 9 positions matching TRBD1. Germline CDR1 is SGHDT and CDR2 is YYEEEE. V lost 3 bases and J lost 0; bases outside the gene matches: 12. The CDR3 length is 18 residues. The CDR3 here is CASSSTGQGGGYQETQYF. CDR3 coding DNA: TGTGCCAGCAGCTCCACGGGACAGGGAGGAGGGTACCAAGAGACCCAGTACTTC.

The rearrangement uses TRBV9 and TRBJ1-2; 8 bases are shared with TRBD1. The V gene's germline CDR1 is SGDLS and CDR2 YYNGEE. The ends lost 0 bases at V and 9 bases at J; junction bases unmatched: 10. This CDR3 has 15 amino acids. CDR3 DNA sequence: TGTGCCAGCAGCGTAGAAGCGGCAGGGGGCGGGAGCTACACCTTC. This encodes CASSVEAAGGGSYTF.